This TCR beta chain appears in the sequencing data of a study of blood T cells in healthy people across ages. Study-level background: About one barcoded beta molecule per two T cells came from capture by template switching.

A second about 7 to 11 cycle PCR used barcoded and J-beta primers. TCRdb passed the 5' RACE reads through MiXCR, listing each CDR3 protein once. The profile shows 850,000 to 1,000,000 distinct CDR3 sequences, 48% of them singletons. Germline lookup yields CDR1 SNHLY and CDR2 FYNNEI. This CDR3 has 13 residues. The V and J ends lost 7 bases and 5 bases, in that order; junction bases with no gene match: 7. The sequencing input was blood. The sequence came from a man aged 30-40 years in good health. The rearrangement joins TRBV2 to TRBJ2-5, with 7 bases fitting TRBD2. The CDR3 DNA follows: TGTGCCAGCATCGAGGGAGGGAAGGAGACCCAGTACTTC. This gives the protein CASIEGGKETQYF.